This TCR beta chain was recorded in a study of blood T cell repertoires in COVID-19. Trimming removed 0 bases from V and 0 bases from J; junction bases left unmatched: 6. From germline, CDR1 is SGDLS and CDR2 YYNGEE. The CDR3 sequence is 18 residues long. Method: immunoSEQ multiplex PCR; TCRdb's copy keeps in-frame clones and lacks some. There are roughly 82,000 clones in the sample; more than 70% occur only once, and more than 15% lies in the top ten. The receptor's source is an older woman with acute or convalescent COVID-19. Sequencing was carried out using peripheral blood. This chain connects TRBV9 to TRBJ1-6, with TRBD1 identical over 7 bases. The CDR3 loop is CASSVETRGSSYNSPLHF. Written as DNA, the CDR3 is TGTGCCAGCAGCGTAGAAACCAGGGGGAGCTCCTATAATTCACCCCTCCACTTT.